The clone carrying this T cell receptor beta chain was recorded once. These data belong to a study of blood T cell repertoires in COVID-19. In the study overall: T cells, B-cell-depleted T cells, or PBMCs provided the cDNA or gDNA that served as material.

Study processing details: Nucleated cell number was recorded as an estimate derived from reference gene primer amplification. Sequencing used immunoSEQ multiplex PCR; TCRdb keeps in-frame clones, though not all of them. V and J calls and clone size are those listed in that table; D and trimming were worked out from the DNA. The sample includes about 240,000 clones, around 90% of them seen just once. The clonotype comes from a man aged 60-69 years who had recovered from COVID-19. The material sequenced was peripheral blood.

CDR3 DNA: TGTGCCACCAGTGATGAGGGACAGTCCCCTGGCTACACCTTC. Residues: CATSDEGQSPGYTF. The V gene is TRBV24-1, the J gene TRBJ1-2; 7 bases match TRBD1. CDR3 length: 14 amino acids. Trimming at V came to 3 bases and at J to 7 bases, leaving 7 bases not matched to a gene. The V gene's germline CDR1 is KGHDR and CDR2 SFDVKD.